This passage covers 31 T cell receptor beta chains from one sample sequenced in a study of cytomegalovirus exposure and HLA in healthy donors. 13 Jbeta primers and 60 Vbeta primers were used for the PCR. Measured with immunoSEQ multiplex PCR; TCRdb has only the in-frame clones, and not every one. The sample comprises 100,000 to 150,000 clones, around four fifths of which are singletons, and around 2% rests with the top ten. Source material: PBMCs. The receptors derive from a man in his forties in good health and CMV-seronegative.

Details on this clone: One end of the junction is discordant with germline, which a read error may explain. This sequence joins TRBV19 and TRBJ2-1; 11 positions agree with TRBD1. The CDR3 is made up of 15 amino acids. CDR1 and CDR2 from the germline V gene are LNHDA and SQIVND (reference sequence). CDR3 residues: CASTIGQGAFNEQFF. The CDR3 region has the DNA TGTGCCAGTACTATAGGACAGGGGGCTTTCAATGAGCAGTTCTTC.

The V gene is TRBV28, the J gene TRBJ1-1, with D unresolved. Germline lookup yields CDR1 MDHEN and CDR2 SYDVKM. This CDR3 spans 14 amino acids. Trimming pared 5 bases from V and 1 base from J, leaving 11 bases between. The CDR3 DNA sequence: TGTGCCAGCAGTCTGGGCGTAAGGAACACTGAAGCTTTCTTT. Residues: CASSLGVRNTEAFF.

This chain connects TRBV19 to TRBJ2-3; the match to TRBD2 covers 8 bases. Germline CDR1 is LNHDA and CDR2 is SQIVND (reference sequence). Unmatched junction bases numbered 10, after V lost 3 bases and J lost 2 bases. The CDR3 extends over 17 amino acids. The CDR3 nucleotides are TGTGCCAGTAGTATCAGCGGGAGTACCCCATTCACAGATACGCAGTATTTT. Translated: CASSISGSTPFTDTQYF.

The chain links TRBV9 to TRBJ2-5, with D possibly being TRBD2 (5 bases). The CDR3 length is 15 residues. The germline V gene has CDR1 SGDLS and CDR2 YYNGEE. The germline V and J ends were trimmed by 0 bases and 1 base, with 10 bases remaining between them. The chain's CDR3 is CASSVEIRGQETQYF. In DNA, the CDR3 is TGTGCCAGCAGCGTAGAAATCCGGGGCCAAGAGACCCAGTACTTC.

This chain links TRBV25-1 with TRBJ1-2; D is uncertain. V lost 3 bases to trimming and J lost 7 bases, with 18 bases between them. In germline, CDR1 is MGHDK, CDR2 SYGVNS. The CDR3 extends over 15 amino acids. The chain's CDR3 is CASSDNGPTGGGYTF. CDR3 nucleotides: TGTGCCAGCAGTGATAATGGACCTACTGGAGGTGGCTACACCTTC.

V usage is TRBV30 and J usage is TRBJ2-7; D perhaps matches TRBD2 (5 bases). The CDR3 extends over 13 amino acids. Trimming pared 5 bases from V and 4 bases from J, leaving 15 bases between. Germline V lookup: CDR1 GTSNPN, CDR2 SVGIG (reference sequence). CDR3 region: CAWSGDRRYEQYF. The DNA for the CDR3 is TGTGCCTGGTCCGGCGACCGGAGGTACGAGCAGTACTTC. Full variable domain (outside the CDR3, taken from reference TRBV30 and TRBJ2-7): SQTIHQWPATLVQPVGSPLSLECTVEGTSNPNLYWYRQAAGRGLQLLFYSVGIGQISSEVPQNLSASRPQDRQFILSSKKLLLSDSGFYLCAWSGDRRYEQYFGPGTRLTVT.

The chain uses TRBV6-6 and TRBJ2-7; tentative D call: TRBD2 (6 bases). The length of the CDR3 is 15 residues. Trimming cost V 4 bases and J 1 base, with 14 bases left between them. Germline V lookup: CDR1 MNHNY, CDR2 SVGAGI (reference sequence). This CDR3 is CASSSGLALSYEQYF. CDR3 in DNA: TGTGCCAGCAGTTCGGGACTCGCTTTATCCTACGAGCAGTACTTC.

The chain carries TRBV4-3 and TRBJ2-1; TRBD1 matches at 8 bases. The CDR3 loop spans 16 amino acids. Trimming at V came to 3 bases and at J to 4 bases, leaving 8 bases not matched to a gene. Germline values: CDR1 LGHNA, CDR2 YSLEER. In nucleotides, the CDR3 is TGCGCCAGCAGCCAGGACGACAGGGGCGGGTACAATGAGCAGTTCTTC. It specifies CASSQDDRGGYNEQFF.

The chain links TRBV30 to TRBJ1-5; possibly TRBD1 for D (6 bases). Germline V gives CDR1 GTSNPN, CDR2 SVGIG (reference sequence). Trimming took 0 bases from V and 6 from J, leaving 9 bases between them. This CDR3 is 13 amino acids long. CDR3 nucleotide sequence: TGTGCCTGGAGTGTAGGGACACCTCAGCCCCAGCATTTT. Its protein is CAWSVGTPQPQHF.

The genes are TRBV27 and TRBJ1-6; D gene uncertain. Germline V gene lookup returns CDR1 MNHEY and CDR2 SMNVEV (reference sequence). The CDR3 totals 13 residues. The germline V and J ends were trimmed by 3 bases and 8 bases, with 8 bases remaining between them. The CDR3 DNA follows: TGTGCCAGCAGTTTCAGGTTTGATTCACCCCTCCACTTT. It is translated as CASSFRFDSPLHF.

This chain joins TRBV10-3 and TRBJ2-3, with unresolved D. V lost 8 bases and J lost 0, with 12 bases in between. CDR3 length: 14 amino acids. Germline V gives CDR1 ENHRY, CDR2 SYGVKD. The CDR3 sequence: CAIGRGTSTDTQYF. CDR3 DNA sequence: TGTGCCATCGGTCGCGGTACTAGCACAGATACGCAGTATTTT.

This rearrangement joins TRBV5-6 to TRBJ2-1, with 9 bases lining up with TRBD2. Losses at the gene ends were 2 bases for V and 3 bases for J; bases not matched to a gene: 3. This CDR3 spans 15 amino acids. The germline V gene encodes CDR1 SGHDT and CDR2 YYEEEE. CDR3 DNA: TGTGCCAGCAGCTTCCAGCGGGAGGTCTACAATGAGCAGTTCTTC. Translation gives CASSFQREVYNEQFF.

This clone is a singleton in its sample. The chain is built from TRBV5-4 and TRBJ1-1, with 11 bases lining up with TRBD1. Germline CDR1 and CDR2: SGHNT and YYREEE (reference sequence). V was pared by 4 bases and J by 7 bases, with 9 bases of the junction left unmatched. The CDR3 totals 15 residues. In DNA, the CDR3 is TGTGCCAGCAGCCTACCGGGACAGGGGGTGCTTGAAGCTTTCTTT. It specifies CASSLPGQGVLEAFF.

There are a few counts of this clone. As DNA, the CDR3 is TGTGCCAGCTCACCGACCGAGGCCGGATCTAGCACAGATACGCAGTATTTT. This codes for CASSPTEAGSSTDTQYF. The chain is built from TRBV18 and TRBJ2-3; D is undetermined. The CDR3 spans 17 residues. The V gene lost 3 bases and the J gene lost 0 bases, with 16 bases spanning the gap. From germline, CDR1 is KGHSH and CDR2 LQKENI.

Of note for this clone: A read error may produce the germline difference seen at one junction end. V gene TRBV7-2 combines with J gene TRBJ1-2; 7 nucleotides match TRBD1. Germline-derived CDR1 and CDR2 are SGHTA and FQGNSA. The CDR3 has 16 amino acids. Here the CDR3 reads CASNLAPGQPLDGYTF. The CDR3 DNA reads as TGTGCCAGCAACTTAGCCCCGGGACAGCCTCTCGATGGCTACACCTTC. The entire variable domain, with the rest obtained from reference TRBV7-2 and TRBJ1-2, is as follows: GAGVSQSPSNKVTEKGKDVELRCDPISGHTALYWYRQSLGQGLEFLIYFQGNSAPDKSGLPSDRFSAERTGGSVSTLTIQRTQQEDSAVYLCASNLAPGQPLDGYTFGSGTRLTVV.

This chain links TRBV27 with TRBJ2-7; TRBD1 aligns across 8 bases. Germline V CDR1 and CDR2: MNHEY, SMNVEV (reference sequence). With 2 bases clipped from V and 3 bases from J, the junction kept 6 bases outside the gene matches. The CDR3 extends over 15 amino acids. CDR3 DNA sequence: TGTGCCAGCAGTTTAGGACAGGGAAAGGGCTACGAGCAGTACTTC. It is translated as CASSLGQGKGYEQYF.

The chain has TRBV14 and TRBJ1-2; weak D call: TRBD1 (5 bases). Germline V lookup: CDR1 SGHDN, CDR2 FVKESK. The germline V and J ends were trimmed by 2 bases and 4 bases, with 14 bases remaining between them. The CDR3 has 15 residues. The CDR3 spells CASSQLRDGRYGYTF. CDR3 DNA sequence: TGTGCCAGCAGCCAACTGCGGGACGGCCGCTATGGCTACACCTTC.

The gene calls are TRBV29-1 and TRBJ2-1; 11 nucleotides line up with TRBD2. V gave up 3 bases and J gave up 7 bases; unmatched junction bases: 11. The CDR3 sequence is 16 residues long. The germline gives CDR1 SQVTM, CDR2 ANQGSEA. The CDR3 DNA sequence: TGCAGCGTTGATAGTACCGGACTAGCGGGCATGAATGAGCAGTTCTTC. Translating gives CSVDSTGLAGMNEQFF.

The rearrangement joins TRBV6-1 to TRBJ1-2; maybe TRBD1 (6 bases). The CDR3 is 15 residues long. The germline V and J ends were trimmed by 2 bases and 0 bases, with 10 bases remaining between them. Germline V gives CDR1 MNHNS, CDR2 SASEGT. The CDR3 DNA sequence: TGTGCCAGCAGTGAATTTAGGGGGACTAACTATGGCTACACCTTC. As protein: CASSEFRGTNYGYTF.

This sequence joins TRBV5-8 and TRBJ2-1, with 10 bases that match TRBD2. The CDR3 totals 15 residues. The V gene's germline CDR1 is SGHTS and CDR2 YDEGEE. V dropped 4 bases and J dropped 5; count of bases not matched to a gene: 6. The CDR3 region has the DNA TGTGCCAGCAGCCAGGGACTAGCGACCGACAATGAGCAGTTCTTC. Translating gives CASSQGLATDNEQFF.

The chain carries TRBV9 and TRBJ1-3, with 9 bases aligning to TRBD1. The ends lost 3 bases at V and 4 bases at J; junction bases unmatched: 11. The length of the CDR3 is 17 residues. Germline CDR1 is SGDLS and CDR2 is YYNGEE. CDR3 in amino acids: CASSDDVGTGLGNTIYF. CDR3 bases: TGTGCCAGCAGCGACGACGTGGGGACAGGGCTAGGAAACACCATATATTTT. Using reference TRBV9 and TRBJ1-3 for the parts outside the CDR3, the full variable domain is DSGVTQTPKHLITATGQRVTLRCSPRSGDLSVYWYQQSLDQGLQFLIQYYNGEERAKGNILERFSAQQFPDLHSELNLSSLELGDSALYFCASSDDVGTGLGNTIYFGEGSWLTVV.

The chain carries TRBV7-6 and TRBJ2-1; D not resolved. V was shortened by 5 bases and J by 5 bases, with 7 bases between the two germline ends. CDR1 and CDR2 from the germline V gene are SGHVS and FNYEAQ. The CDR3 covers 12 residues. The CDR3 DNA reads as TGTGCCAGCAGCCCGTTAAACAATGAGCAGTTCTTC. Amino acid sequence: CASSPLNNEQFF. The full variable domain, its missing parts supplied by reference TRBV7-6 and TRBJ2-1, is GAGVSQSPRYKVTKRGQDVALRCDPISGHVSLYWYRQALGQGPEFLTYFNYEAQQDKSGLPNDRFSAERPEGSISTLTIQRTEQRDSAMYRCASSPLNNEQFFGPGTRLTVL.

This chain links TRBV4-3 with TRBJ2-1; 7 bases align to TRBD1. Germline V gives CDR1 LGHNA, CDR2 YSLEER. Trimming cost V 3 bases and J 5 bases; bases outside gene matches: 7. CDR3 length: 15 residues. The CDR3 DNA is TGCGCCAGCAGCCATGTGGACAGGAACCACAATGAGCAGTTCTTC. Encoded protein: CASSHVDRNHNEQFF.

The chain combines TRBV5-1 with TRBJ2-5; a possible D gene is TRBD2 (6 bases). The CDR3 spans 16 residues. With 0 bases removed from V and 5 bases from J, the gap between germline ends came to 17 bases. From germline, CDR1 is SGHRS and CDR2 YFSETQ. The CDR3 loop is CASSLDVGGTQETQYF. The CDR3, as DNA: TGCGCCAGCAGCTTGGATGTGGGGGGTACTCAGGAGACCCAGTACTTC.

This chain links TRBV20-1 with TRBJ2-5; perhaps TRBD2 as D (6 bases). Germline-derived CDR1 and CDR2 are DFQATT and SNEGSKA (reference sequence). V lost 1 base to trimming and J lost 7 bases, with 7 bases between them. The CDR3 consists of 11 residues. The CDR3 loop reads CSARGGGTQYF. The CDR3 coding sequence is TGCAGTGCTAGAGGGGGAGGGACCCAGTACTTC.

This chain connects TRBV7-2 to TRBJ1-2; D gene uncertain. The germline gives CDR1 SGHTA, CDR2 FQGNSA. Trimming shortened V by 4 bases and J by 2 bases, and 8 bases separated the two germline ends. CDR3 length equals 13 residues. CDR3 DNA sequence: TGTGCCAGCAGCTCCCCAGGAAACTATGGCTACACCTTC. Amino acids: CASSSPGNYGYTF.

The chain carries TRBV28 and TRBJ1-2; D gene unclear. The CDR3 loop spans 14 amino acids. Germline CDR1 and CDR2: MDHEN and SYDVKM. The V end lost 2 bases, the J end lost 3 bases, and 10 bases lay between the germline ends. The DNA for the CDR3 is TGTGCCAGCAGTTTAGATCCCAGTTACTATGGCTACACCTTC. It translates to CASSLDPSYYGYTF.

The chain combines TRBV5-1 with TRBJ1-1; D not certain. The CDR3 runs 13 residues. CDR1 is SGHRS, CDR2 YFSETQ, per germline. Between the trimmed V and J ends, which lost 0 bases and 4 bases, there was a span of 7 bases. CDR3 nucleotides: TGCGCCAGCAGCTTGGGACGGGGCACTGAAGCTTTCTTT. This gives the protein CASSLGRGTEAFF.

The gene calls are TRBV6-1 and TRBJ1-5; D ambiguous. V was clipped by 8 bases and J by 3 bases, with 17 bases between them. Germline V gene sequence: CDR1 MNHNS, CDR2 SASEGT. The CDR3 is made up of 15 amino acids. DNA for the CDR3: TGTGCCAGCGCGAGGGAACCGTGGACCAATCAGCCCCAGCATTTT. It codes for CASAREPWTNQPQHF.

The V and J genes are TRBV6-6 and TRBJ1-5; D might be TRBD1 (5 bases). In germline, CDR1 is MNHNY, CDR2 SVGAGI (reference sequence). V was cut by 0 bases and J by 11 bases, with 14 bases left in between. The CDR3 has 14 residues. The CDR3 DNA reads as TGTGCCAGCAGTTACTCTGGGGCAGACAGTGCCCAGCATTTT. It encodes CASSYSGADSAQHF.

The J gene is TRBJ1-4, the V gene TRBV28, with D unresolved. Trimming took off 10 bases at V and 7 bases at J, with 13 bases between the two ends. The CDR3 is made up of 12 amino acids. CDR1 and CDR2 from the germline V gene are MDHEN and SYDVKM. The CDR3 DNA is TGTGCCACCCTTACCGAGGGTGAAAAACTGTTTTTT. Amino acids: CATLTEGEKLFF.